What follows is one T cell receptor beta chain and its context. Profiled with immunoSEQ multiplex PCR; TCRdb holds only in-frame clones, not every one. This repertoire shows roughly 190,000 clones, less than 90% found once; its top ten account for about 20%. These data are taken from a study of blood T cell repertoires in COVID-19. Germline-derived CDR1 and CDR2 are SGHRS and YFSETQ. Trimming shortened V by 4 bases and J by 6 bases, and 19 bases separated the two germline ends. The CDR3 is made up of 16 amino acids. This sequence joins TRBV5-1 and TRBJ2-2, with D hard to call. The receptor was isolated from a human donor in a cohort sampled during active COVID-19. Sequenced sample: peripheral blood. CDR3 in amino acids: CASSEERRRRSGELFF. DNA of the CDR3: TGCGCCAGCAGCGAGGAAAGACGACGAAGATCCGGGGAGCTGTTTTTT.